This TCR beta chain was recovered during a study of regulatory T cells in long-lasting Graves disease. Study at large: For under 3 months, newly diagnosed Graves' patients had been taking antithyroid drugs. Overall study findings and caveats: Persistent disease was characterized by preferential usage of TRBV28, TRBJ1-2 and TRBJ2-5.

The authors built TCR beta libraries using iRepertoire HTBI primers and Arm-PCR of CDR3 regions. TCRdb recomputed calls from the multiplex PCR reads with MiXCR, one row per CDR3 protein. The sample includes about 530,000 distinct CDR3 sequences, around 16% of them seen just once. Documented time point: newly diagnosed GD, antithyroid drugs for less than 3 months. The TCR library was made from RNA extracted from PBMCs. Details on this clonotype: The antigen is not known.

Germline values: CDR1 SGHKS, CDR2 YYEKEE (reference sequence). The CDR3 has 14 amino acids. V shed 0 bases and J 3 bases; nucleotides not matched to a gene: 3. These records were also assigned to another study, of T cells in Graves' hyperthyroidism and ophthalmopathy. That report adds: The HTBI primer set served for first-round RT-PCR of the TCR CDR3. Blood held most thyroid clonotypes expanded above 0.001 frequency.

This material consisted of peripheral blood mononuclear cells (PBMCs), taken at new diagnosis, from a patient treated with antithyroid drugs. This TCR was sampled from a middle-aged woman with Graves disease. This chain links TRBV5-5 with TRBJ2-7; 7 bases are shared with TRBD1. CDR3: CASSLVGQDYEQYF. CDR3 nucleotide sequence: TGTGCCAGCAGCTTGGTCGGACAGGACTACGAGCAGTACTTC.